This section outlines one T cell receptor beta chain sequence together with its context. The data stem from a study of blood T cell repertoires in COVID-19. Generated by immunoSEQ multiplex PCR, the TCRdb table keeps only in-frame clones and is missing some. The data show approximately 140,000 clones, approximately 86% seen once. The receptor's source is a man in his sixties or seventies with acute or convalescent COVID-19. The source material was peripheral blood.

This CDR3 reads CASSDSGTAYSGANVLTF. As DNA, the CDR3 is TGTGCCAGCAGTGACTCCGGGACAGCATACTCTGGGGCCAACGTCCTGACTTTC. The chain recombines TRBV2 with TRBJ2-6, with 7 positions matching TRBD1. Germline trimming cut 3 bases from V and 0 bases from J; bases unmatched to any gene: 8. This CDR3 is 18 amino acids long. Per the germline V gene, CDR1 is SNHLY and CDR2 is FYNNEI.